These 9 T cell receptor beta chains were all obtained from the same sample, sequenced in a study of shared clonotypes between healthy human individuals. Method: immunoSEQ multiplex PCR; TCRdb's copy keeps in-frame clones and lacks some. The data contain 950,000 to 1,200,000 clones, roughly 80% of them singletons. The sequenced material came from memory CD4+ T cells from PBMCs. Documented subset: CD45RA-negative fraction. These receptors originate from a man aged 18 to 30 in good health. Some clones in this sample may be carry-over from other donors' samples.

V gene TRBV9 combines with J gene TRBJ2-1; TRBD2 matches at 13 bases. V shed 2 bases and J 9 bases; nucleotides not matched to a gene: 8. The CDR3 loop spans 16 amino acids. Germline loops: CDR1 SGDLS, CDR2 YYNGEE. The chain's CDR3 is CASSVTGTSGIGEQFF. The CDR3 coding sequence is TGTGCCAGCAGCGTGACCGGGACTAGCGGGATCGGTGAGCAGTTCTTC.

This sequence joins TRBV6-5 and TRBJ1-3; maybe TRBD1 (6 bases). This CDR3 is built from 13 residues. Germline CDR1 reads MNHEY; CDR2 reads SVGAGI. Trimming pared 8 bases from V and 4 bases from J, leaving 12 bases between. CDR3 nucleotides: TGTGCCAGCCGATGGACAGCAGGAAACACCATATATTTT. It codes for CASRWTAGNTIYF.

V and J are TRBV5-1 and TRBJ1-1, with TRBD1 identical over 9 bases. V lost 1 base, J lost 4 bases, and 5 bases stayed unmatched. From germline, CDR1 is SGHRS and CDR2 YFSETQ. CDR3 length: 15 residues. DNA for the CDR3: TGCGCCAGCAGCTTGTTAACAGGGGGCCTCACTGAAGCTTTCTTT. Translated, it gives CASSLLTGGLTEAFF.

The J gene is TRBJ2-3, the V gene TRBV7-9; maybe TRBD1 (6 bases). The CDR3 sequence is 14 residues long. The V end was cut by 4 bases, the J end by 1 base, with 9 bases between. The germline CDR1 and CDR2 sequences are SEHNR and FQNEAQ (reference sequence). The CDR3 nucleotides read TGTGCCAGCAGCTCAGGGGTGGGCACAGATACGCAGTATTTT. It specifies CASSSGVGTDTQYF.

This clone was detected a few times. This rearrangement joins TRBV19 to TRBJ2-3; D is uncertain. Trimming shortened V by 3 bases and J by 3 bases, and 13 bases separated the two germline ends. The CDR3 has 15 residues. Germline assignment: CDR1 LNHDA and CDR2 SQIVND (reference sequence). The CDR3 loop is CASSMAALGTDTQYF. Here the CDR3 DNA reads TGTGCCAGTAGTATGGCGGCCTTGGGGACAGATACGCAGTATTTT.

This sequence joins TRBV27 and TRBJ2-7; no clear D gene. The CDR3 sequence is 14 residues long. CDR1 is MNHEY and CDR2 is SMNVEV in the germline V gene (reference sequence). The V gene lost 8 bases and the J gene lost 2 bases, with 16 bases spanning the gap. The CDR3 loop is CASSQRGGPYEQYF. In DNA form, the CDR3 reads TGTGCCAGCTCTCAGCGTGGCGGACCCTACGAGCAGTACTTC.

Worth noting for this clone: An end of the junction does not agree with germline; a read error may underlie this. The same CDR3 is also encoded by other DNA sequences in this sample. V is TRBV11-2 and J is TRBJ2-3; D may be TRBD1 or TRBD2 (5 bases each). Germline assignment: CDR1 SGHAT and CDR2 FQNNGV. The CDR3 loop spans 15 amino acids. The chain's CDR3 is CASSLAGRSTDTQYF. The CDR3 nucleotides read TGTGCCAGCAGCTTAGCGGGGCGTAGCACGGATACGCAGTATTTT.

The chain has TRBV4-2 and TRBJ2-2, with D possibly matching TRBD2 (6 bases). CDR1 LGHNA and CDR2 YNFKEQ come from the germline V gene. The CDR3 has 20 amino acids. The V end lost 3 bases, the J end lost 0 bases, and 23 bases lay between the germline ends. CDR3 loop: CASSHWSAGRITPNTGELFF. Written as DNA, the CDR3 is TGTGCCAGCAGCCATTGGTCGGCGGGACGGATTACTCCGAACACCGGGGAGCTGTTTTTT.

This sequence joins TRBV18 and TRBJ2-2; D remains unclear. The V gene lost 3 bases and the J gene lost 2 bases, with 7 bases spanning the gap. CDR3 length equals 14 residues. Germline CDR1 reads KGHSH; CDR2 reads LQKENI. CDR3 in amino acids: CASSPLLNTGELFF. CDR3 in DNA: TGTGCCAGCTCACCCCTGCTCAACACCGGGGAGCTGTTTTTT.